One T cell receptor beta chain is described in this entry. Antigen specificity is unknown. The V end was cut by 3 bases, the J end by 0 bases, with 6 bases between. This CDR3 has 14 amino acids. Germline CDR1 reads LNHNV; CDR2 reads YYDKDF (reference sequence). These data come from a study of cytomegalovirus exposure and HLA in healthy donors. Study information: Roughly 80 million unique TCRs from HLA-typed donors made up an early data release.

A multiplex PCR was run with 60 Vbeta primers and 13 Jbeta primers. Profiled with immunoSEQ multiplex PCR; TCRdb holds only in-frame clones, not every one. The sample lists approximately 140,000 clones, approximately 71% occurring once. Study observations and caveats: V- and J-gene trimming of TCR beta was linked (in a later analysis) to a missense DCLRE1C variant. The productive fraction for most TCR beta V segments was about 87% or about 30% in an earlier analysis. A cluster of highly shared sequence variants was likely a sequencing artifact.

The chain carries TRBV15 and TRBJ1-5; D is unclear. The sequencing input was PBMCs. The sequence derives from a woman in her sixties in good health and CMV-seronegative. CDR3 amino acids: CATSRDYSNQPQHF. DNA for the CDR3: TGTGCCACCAGCAGGGACTATAGCAATCAGCCCCAGCATTTT.